Shown below are 10 T cell receptor beta chains from a single sample sequenced in a study of post-analysis software for immune sequencing data. These TCRs are of unknown antigen specificity. Presence of unique molecular identifiers characterized the TCR beta cDNA libraries. TCRdb fed the PCR reads into MiXCR, producing one record per CDR3 protein. Of roughly 430,000 distinct CDR3 sequences in the sample, approximately 42% were seen once. Findings and caveats of the study: Patients used a handful of TRBV segments, including TRBV5-6, TRBV5-1 and TRBV20-1, more often than controls.

Sequenced: blood. The receptors stem from a girl aged 2 to 10 with multiple sclerosis.

This clonotype was recorded a few times. The chain uses TRBV6-5 and TRBJ2-7, with D uncertain. Trimming cost V 6 bases and J 0 bases, with 12 bases left between them. Germline CDR1 reads MNHEY; CDR2 reads SVGAGI. CDR3 size: 14 residues. The CDR3 is CASRSLTLSYEQYF. The CDR3 DNA follows: TGTGCCAGCAGAAGCCTGACACTCTCCTACGAGCAGTACTTC.

Only a few counts were recorded for this clonotype. The V and J genes are TRBV3-1 and TRBJ1-2; no definite D call. The V gene's germline CDR1 is LGHDT and CDR2 YNNKEL (reference sequence). The CDR3 has 16 amino acids. Trimming removed 0 bases from V and 1 base from J, with 12 bases in between. The CDR3 DNA sequence: TGTGCCAGCAGCCAAGATCTGCGGGGAATTAACTATGGCTACACCTTC. It specifies CASSQDLRGINYGYTF.

This chain links TRBV5-1 with TRBJ2-3; D assignment may be TRBD1 or TRBD2 (5 bases each). Deletions cut 2 bases from V and 5 bases from J, with 12 bases between. The CDR3 covers 14 residues. Per the germline V gene, CDR1 is SGHRS and CDR2 is YFSETQ. DNA of the CDR3: TGCGCCAGCAGCTTTTCACGGGACGGAGATACGCAGTATTTT. Its protein is CASSFSRDGDTQYF.

In regard to this clonotype: One end of the junction does not line up with germline, which may come from a read error. The V gene is TRBV27, the J gene TRBJ1-2, with a weak D call TRBD1 (5 bases). The CDR3 runs to 16 residues. CDR1 and CDR2 from the germline V gene are MNHEY and SMNVEV (reference sequence). DNA for the CDR3: TGTGCCAGCAGTTCCCAGACAGCCTACGCTAACTGTGGCTACACCTTC. Its translation is CASSSQTAYANCGYTF.

This clonotype occurred a few times. This chain uses TRBV7-2 with TRBJ2-3, with 11 nucleotides matching TRBD2. This CDR3 has 13 residues. Germline V gene data show CDR1 as SGHTA and CDR2 as FQGNSA. The junction had 4 bases not matched to a gene; V was cut back by 5 bases and J by 9 bases. The CDR3 region is CASSPPSGRTQYF. CDR3 sequence (DNA): TGTGCCAGCAGCCCCCCTAGCGGGAGGACGCAGTATTTT.

There are a few counts of this clonotype. This sequence joins TRBV5-1 and TRBJ2-6, with D maybe TRBD2 (5 bases). V was pared by 2 bases and J by 0 bases, with 9 bases between. The CDR3 spans 16 residues. Germline-derived CDR1 and CDR2 are SGHRS and YFSETQ. This CDR3 reads CASSFGLPSGANVLTF. In DNA form, the CDR3 reads TGCGCCAGCAGCTTCGGACTCCCCTCTGGGGCCAACGTCCTGACTTTC.

As concerns this clonotype: A read error may account for a junction end that differs from germline. CDR3 sequence: CTSSERPRTRGATSPLHF. The CDR3 DNA reads TGCACCAGCAGTGAGCGACCGAGAACCAGGGGCGCAACTTCACCCCTCCACTTT. This rearrangement joins TRBV10-2 to TRBJ1-6; possibly TRBD1 for D (6 bases). CDR1 WSHSY and CDR2 SAAADI come from the germline V gene. The CDR3 has 18 residues.

This chain uses TRBV4-1 with TRBJ2-5; D is unclear. Germline V gene lookup returns CDR1 MGHRA and CDR2 YSYEKL. The length of the CDR3 is 15 residues. The V gene lost 1 base and the J gene lost 0 bases, with 9 bases spanning the gap. The DNA for the CDR3 is TGCGCCAGCAGCCAAGGGTTGGTAGACCAAGAGACCCAGTACTTC. It translates to CASSQGLVDQETQYF.

The gene calls are TRBV15 and TRBJ1-4; possible D gene TRBD1, 5 bases. The V end lost 0 bases, the J end lost 0 bases, and 8 bases lay between the germline ends. The CDR3 runs 16 residues. Germline values: CDR1 LNHNV, CDR2 YYDKDF (reference sequence). The CDR3 protein is CATSRDEGSTNEKLFF. The CDR3 coding sequence is TGTGCCACCAGCAGAGATGAGGGGTCAACTAATGAAAAACTGTTTTTT.

This chain connects TRBV5-5 to TRBJ2-4; a possible D gene is TRBD1 (6 bases). The last part of the DNA fits TRBJ2-7 better; the J call may be wrong. Looked up from germline, CDR1 is SGHKS and CDR2 is YYEKEE (reference sequence). The CDR3 is 15 amino acids. CDR3 nucleotide sequence: TGTGCCAGCAGCTTGACAGGGTATGTTGACTACGAGCAGTACTTC. Amino acid sequence: CASSLTGYVDYEQYF.